Listed below are T cell receptor beta chains from one sample, sequenced in a study of CD8+ T cells in alopecia areata. The protocol was immunoSEQ multiplex PCR, while the TCRdb copy is restricted to in-frame clones and leaves out a portion. The sample has about 130,000 clones, around 60% seen once. The material was CD4+ T cells sorted from blood, obtained at week 0. Source of these receptors: a human donor with alopecia areata. The CDR3 runs from the conserved cysteine through the conserved F or W. A D gene is named only where the DNA matches it firmly. Expanded clones are given a class, and other clones once, few, many or no size at all.

-	TRBV9	TRBJ2-2	-	CASSPHRETGELFF	TGTGCCAGCAGCCCGCACAGAGAAACCGGGGAGCTGTTTTTT
-	TRBV14	TRBJ2-5	-	CASSPIGGRQETQYF	TGTGCCAGCAGCCCAATTGGGGGGCGGCAAGAGACCCAGTACTTC
once	TRBV10-3	TRBJ2-3	-	CAISDVGSGGDTQYF	TGTGCCATCAGTGACGTGGGGTCGGGTGGAGATACGCAGTATTTT
-	TRBV6-5	TRBJ1-2	-	CASSLGLRNYGYTF	TGTGCCAGCAGCCTCGGGCTACGGAACTATGGCTACACCTTC
-	TRBV27	TRBJ2-5	-	CASGRTGETQYF	TGTGCCAGCGGCCGTACGGGGGAGACCCAGTACTTC
-	TRBV10-3	TRBJ2-5	-	CAISERGGEVETQYF	TGTGCCATCAGTGAAAGAGGGGGGGAGGTAGAGACCCAGTACTTC
few	TRBV4-3	TRBJ2-3	-	CASSPERDTADTQYF	TGCGCCAGCAGCCCCGAGCGGGACACCGCGGATACGCAGTATTTT
-	TRBV5-1	TRBJ1-3	-	CASSADGNSGNTIYF	TGCGCCAGCAGCGCCGACGGGAACTCTGGAAACACCATATATTTT
few	TRBV6-5	TRBJ2-7	-	CASRRTGTAYEQYF	TGTGCCAGCAGGCGGACCGGGACTGCCTACGAGCAGTACTTC
-	TRBV25-1	TRBJ2-3	TRBD2	CASSEVIAGGPDLYTQYF	TGTGCCAGCAGTGAGGTTATAGCGGGAGGGCCTGATTTGTATACGCAGTATTTT
-	TRBV2	TRBJ2-1	TRBD2	CASRLLLAGAYNEQFF	TGTGCCAGCCGACTCCTACTAGCGGGAGCCTACAATGAGCAGTTCTTC
-	TRBV25-1	TRBJ2-7	-	CASSESRGTYEQYF	TGTGCCAGCAGTGAATCGCGGGGAACCTACGAGCAGTACTTC
few	TRBV29-1	TRBJ2-3	TRBD2	CSAWTSGGLDTQYF	TGCAGCGCCTGGACTAGCGGGGGGTTGGATACGCAGTATTTT
-	TRBV4-3	TRBJ2-3	TRBD2	CASSQDWSSGGWSPSTDTQYF	TGCGCCAGCAGCCAAGACTGGTCTAGCGGGGGGTGGTCCCCTAGCACAGATACGCAGTATTTT
few	TRBV5-1	TRBJ2-5	TRBD1	CASRTGGEETQYF	TGCGCCAGCCGGACAGGGGGTGAAGAGACCCAGTACTTC
-	TRBV10-3	TRBJ1-1	-	CAISDSGKTEAFF	TGTGCCATCAGTGACAGTGGGAAGACTGAAGCTTTCTTT
few	TRBV29-1	TRBJ1-2	-	CSVDSGDYTF	TGCAGCGTTGATTCAGGGGACTACACCTTC
-	TRBV7-8	TRBJ2-7	TRBD1	CASSLSGTGAFYEQYF	TGTGCCAGCAGCTTGTCCGGGACAGGGGCATTCTACGAGCAGTACTTC